The rows below give T cell receptor beta chains drawn from one sample of a study of metastatic and nonmetastatic thyroid tumors. With MiXCR, TCRdb called clones anew from the PCR reads. This table has some 55,000 clones, under 30% appearing once. Sequences were obtained from blood. These receptors originate from a female donor with papillary thyroid cancer or a benign thyroid nodule (not recorded which). Some clones in this sample may be carry-over from other donors' samples. Both conserved end residues are part of each CDR3. A D gene is named only where the DNA matches it firmly. The size entry is marked missing in some rows and otherwise reads once, few, many or a size class.

V	D	size	J	DNA	CDR3
TRBV9	.	.	TRBJ2-7	TGTGCCAGCAGCCCTGCGGTTTCCTACGAGCAGTACTTC	CASSPAVSYEQYF
TRBV5-5	TRBD2	.	TRBJ2-7	TGTGCCAGCAGCTCGGGACTAGCGGCATCCTACGAGCAGTACTTC	CASSSGLAASYEQYF
TRBV2	.	.	TRBJ2-3	TGTGCCAGCAACTCCGATACGCAGTATTTT	CASNSDTQYF
TRBV12-3/TRBV12-4	.	few	TRBJ1-3	TGTGCCAGCAGCCCCCGGTCAGGGTCTGGAAACACCATATATTTT	CASSPRSGSGNTIYF
TRBV7-8	TRBD1	once	TRBJ1-6	TGTGCCAGCAGCTTTGGGGACAGAATTAATTCACCCCTCCACTTT	CASSFGDRINSPLHF
TRBV6-1	TRBD2	.	TRBJ2-1	TGTGCCAGCAGTCGCCCCGGGACTAGCGGTCCCAATGAGCAGTTCTTC	CASSRPGTSGPNEQFF
TRBV10-2	.	many	TRBJ1-2	TGCGCCACCGGAGAGTTAGCTAACTATGGCTACACCTTC	CATGELANYGYTF
TRBV12-3/TRBV12-4	.	.	TRBJ1-6	TGTGCCAGCAGAGAAAATAATTCACCCCTCCACTTT	CASRENNSPLHF
TRBV20-1	TRBD1	.	TRBJ2-7	TGCAGTGCTAGAGATGGGACAGACAACTACGAGCAGTACTTC	CSARDGTDNYEQYF
TRBV5-1	TRBD1	.	TRBJ1-1	TGCGCCAGCAGCTTGGAGGGGGCGGACACTGAAGCTTTCTTT	CASSLEGADTEAFF
TRBV6-1	TRBD2	many	TRBJ2-7	TGTGCCAGCAGTGATCTAGCGGAGCCCTACGAGCAGTACTTC	CASSDLAEPYEQYF
TRBV5-4	TRBD2	many	TRBJ2-2	TGTGCCAGCAGCTTACTAGCGGCGAACACCGGGGAGCTGTTTTTT	CASSLLAANTGELFF
TRBV27	TRBD1	.	TRBJ1-6	TGTGCCAGCAGTTTCTGGGACAGAGATAATTCACCCCTCCACTTT	CASSFWDRDNSPLHF
TRBV20-1	.	.	TRBJ1-5	TGCAGTGCTAGTCGTCAGGGCTCGGGGCCCCAGCATTTT	CSASRQGSGPQHF
TRBV24-1	TRBD1	.	TRBJ1-2	TGTGCCACCAGACGATTGATGACAGGGAATGACTATGGCTATACCTTC	CATRRLMTGNDYGYTF
TRBV28	.	few	TRBJ2-7	TGTGCCGGCAGCCTCTACCCGGTGATGTCCCACGAGCAGTACTTC	CAGSLYPVMSHEQYF
TRBV5-1	.	.	TRBJ2-3	TGCGCCAGCAGCCAGGCAGGGGTAGATACGCAGTATTTT	CASSQAGVDTQYF
TRBV28	.	few	TRBJ1-5	TGTGCCAGCTGTCTCGGGGGGAGCAATCAGCCCCAGCATTTT	CASCLGGSNQPQHF
TRBV20-1	.	many	TRBJ2-7	TGCAGTGCTAGAGATACTTCCTATAGGCTAGGCTCCGAGCAGTACTTC	CSARDTSYRLGSEQYF
TRBV9	.	few	TRBJ1-5	TGTGCCAGCAGCGTAGAGGACCCCTTGAAGGAGGGCGATCAGCCCCAGCATTTT	CASSVEDPLKEGDQPQHF
TRBV11-2	TRBD1	.	TRBJ2-3	TGTGCCAGCAGCAAGACAGGGAAGAGCACAGATACGCAGTATTTT	CASSKTGKSTDTQYF
TRBV14	TRBD2	.	TRBJ2-3	TGTGCCAGCAGCCCCGACCCAGCGGGAGTGAGCACAGATACGCAGTATTTT	CASSPDPAGVSTDTQYF
TRBV5-8	.	many	TRBJ1-1	TGTGCCAGCAGCTCCCGTTTTGTGAACACTGAAGCTTTCTTT	CASSSRFVNTEAFF
TRBV29-1	.	many	TRBJ1-4	TGCAGCGTTGGTGACAAGGGTGAAAAACTGTTTTTT	CSVGDKGEKLFF
TRBV7-2	.	.	TRBJ1-1	TGTGCCAGCAGCCCGCGAAACAGCAACACTGAAGCTTTCTTT	CASSPRNSNTEAFF
TRBV6-1	.	.	TRBJ2-1	TGTGCCAGCAGCTCCGGGATGATGCCTGAGCAGTTCTTC	CASSSGMMPEQFF
TRBV28	TRBD1	.	TRBJ2-7	TGTGCCAGCAGAACCCAGCCGGGACAGGGGACCTACGAGCAGTACTTC	CASRTQPGQGTYEQYF
TRBV6-1	TRBD2	.	TRBJ2-7	TGTGCCAGCAGTCTAACCGGGACGGGGGGCTACGAGCAGTACTTC	CASSLTGTGGYEQYF
TRBV7-2	TRBD2	few	TRBJ2-7	TGTGCCAGCAGCCGCGGGGGAGACGAGCAGTACTTC	CASSRGGDEQYF
TRBV5-1	TRBD1	many	TRBJ1-2	TGCGCCCCCTTTAAGGGGGACAGGGGGTCGAACTATGGCTACACCTTC	CAPFKGDRGSNYGYTF
TRBV5-1	TRBD2	.	TRBJ2-2	TGCGCCAGCAGCTTGGTCCCGGGACTAGCGGGAGCCGGGGAGCTGTTTTTT	CASSLVPGLAGAGELFF
TRBV28	TRBD1	few	TRBJ1-2	TGTGCCAGCAGTTTCTGGACAGGGGGCAGGAGCTATGGCTACACCTTC	CASSFWTGGRSYGYTF
TRBV6-5	.	.	TRBJ2-5	TGTGCCAGCAGTTTGGTGGAAGAGACCCAGTACTTC	CASSLVEETQYF
TRBV19	TRBD2	few	TRBJ2-7	TGTGCCAGTAGTATACCACTAGCGGGAGGGTACGAGCAGTACTTC	CASSIPLAGGYEQYF
TRBV10-2	TRBD1	few	TRBJ1-2	TGCGCCAGCAGAAGAGGGACAGAAGATGGCTACACCTTC	CASRRGTEDGYTF